The entry that follows covers one T cell receptor (beta chain) sequence. Its antigen is unidentified. The length of the CDR3 is 17 residues. J was trimmed by 4 bases and V by 5 bases; bases with no gene match: 11. Per the germline V gene, CDR1 is SGHVS and CDR2 is FNYEAQ. This PCR relied on a set of 60 Vbeta primers and 13 Jbeta primers. The method was immunoSEQ multiplex PCR; TCRdb's version includes in-frame clones alone and lacks a portion of them. The sample consists of approximately 60,000 clones, approximately 80% of them appearing once. This sample was taken from a study of cytomegalovirus exposure and HLA in healthy donors. Study-wide background: Earlier work reported 117 million unique TCR beta sequences from some 170 million T cells. Early released data had 80 million or so unique TCRs, all coming from HLA-typed donors.

Study-level results: The investigators catalogued 150 to 200 TCR beta chains as cytomegalovirus-associated.

The receptor comes from a young man in good health and CMV-seronegative. The sequenced sample was PBMCs. The chain couples TRBV7-6 to TRBJ2-1, with TRBD2 matching 10 bases. The CDR3 coding sequence is TGTGCCAGCAGCCCCGTAGCGGGAGGTGGGGGATACAATGAGCAGTTCTTC. It specifies CASSPVAGGGGYNEQFF.